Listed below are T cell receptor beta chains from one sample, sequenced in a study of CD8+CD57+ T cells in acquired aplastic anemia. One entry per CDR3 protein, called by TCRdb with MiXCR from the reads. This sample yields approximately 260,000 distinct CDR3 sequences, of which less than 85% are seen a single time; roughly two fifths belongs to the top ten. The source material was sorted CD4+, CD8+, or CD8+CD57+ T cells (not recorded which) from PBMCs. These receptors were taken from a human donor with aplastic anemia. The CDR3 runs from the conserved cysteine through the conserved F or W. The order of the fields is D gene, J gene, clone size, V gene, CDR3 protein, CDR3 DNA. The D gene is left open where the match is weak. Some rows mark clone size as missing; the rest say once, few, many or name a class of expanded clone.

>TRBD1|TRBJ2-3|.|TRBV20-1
CSGQGSFSTDTQYF
TGCAGTGGACAGGGGTCCTTTAGCACAGATACGCAGTATTTT
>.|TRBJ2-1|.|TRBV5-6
CASSMGTGWSYNEQFF
TGTGCCAGCAGCATGGGGACGGGGTGGTCCTACAATGAGCAGTTCTTC
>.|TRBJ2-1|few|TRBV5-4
CASSFTSFYNEQFF
TGTGCCAGCAGCTTTACTTCCTTCTATAATGAGCAGTTCTTC
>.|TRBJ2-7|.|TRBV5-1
CASSPIESYEQYF
TGCGCCAGCAGTCCTATAGAGTCCTACGAGCAGTACTTC
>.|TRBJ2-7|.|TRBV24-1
CASSSVLGNGEQYF
TGTGCCAGCAGTTCCGTGCTGGGTAACGGCGAGCAGTACTTC
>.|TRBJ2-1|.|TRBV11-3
CASSLGGGGGQDEQFF
TGTGCCAGCAGCTTGGGGGGCGGCGGCGGTCAGGATGAGCAGTTCTTC
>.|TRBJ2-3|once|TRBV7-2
CASGYAGRDTKHF
TGTGCCAGCGGGTACGCGGGCAGAGATACGAAGCATTTT
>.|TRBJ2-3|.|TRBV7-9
CAGSWAGEPHTLYF
TGTGCCGGCAGCTGGGCTGGGGAGCCCCATACCTTGTATTTT
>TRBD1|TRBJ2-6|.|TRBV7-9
CASSPGTGPTDTHVLTF
TGTGCCAGCAGCCCAGGGACAGGGCCCACAGATACGCACGTCCTGACTTTC
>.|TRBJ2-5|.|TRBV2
CASSEPGQAYQYF
TGCGCCAGCAGCGAACCGGGTCAGGCGTACCAGTACTTC
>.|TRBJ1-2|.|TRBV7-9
CASRMDVYEQFFGYTF
.
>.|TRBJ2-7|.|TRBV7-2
CASTLGVAYEQYF
TGTGCCAGCACCCTAGGGGTGGCCTACGAGCAGTACTTC
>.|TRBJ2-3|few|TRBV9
CASSPWSSRANVHF
TGTGCCAGCAGCCCCTGGAGCTCTCGGGCCAACGTGCATTTT
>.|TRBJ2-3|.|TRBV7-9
CASSPGSTGANVLYF
TGTGCCAGCAGCCCCGGGAGCACTGGGGCCAACGTCCTGTATTTT
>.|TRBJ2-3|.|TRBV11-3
CASSLPYGDTQYF
TGTGCCAGCAGCTTACCCTATGGAGATACGCAGTATTTT
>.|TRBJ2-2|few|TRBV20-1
CSARDLGGRSTGELFF
TGCAGTGCTAGAGATCTTGGGGGGAGGAGCACCGGGGAGCTGTTTTTT
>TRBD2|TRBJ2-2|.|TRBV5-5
CASSLLAGNTGELFF
TGTGCCAGCAGCTTGTTAGCGGGTAACACCGGGGAGCTGTTTTTT
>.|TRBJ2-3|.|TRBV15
CATSCRGRPDKQYF
TGTGCCACCAGCTGCCGGGGACGTCCCGATAAGCAGTATTTT
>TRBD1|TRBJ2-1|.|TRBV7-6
CASSSDRGLYNEQSF
TGTGCCAGCAGTTCAGACAGGGGCCTCTACAATGAGCAGTCCTTC
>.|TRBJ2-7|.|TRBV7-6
CASSLAETSSYEQYF
TGTGCCAGCAGCTTAGCGGAGACTTCCTCCTACGAGCAGTACTTC
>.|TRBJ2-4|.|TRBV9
CASRNTGNIEYF
TGTGCCAGCAGAAACACGGGCAACATTGAGTACTTC
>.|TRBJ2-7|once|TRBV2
CASSFAGIYEQYF
TGTGCCAGCAGTTTTGCGGGGATCTATGAGCAGTACTTC
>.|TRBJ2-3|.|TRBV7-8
CASSVGGTPNPQYF
TGTGCCAGCAGCGTAGGGGGAACTCCCAATCCGCAGTATTTC
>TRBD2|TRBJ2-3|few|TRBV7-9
CASSFPGGPDTQYF
TGTGCCAGCAGCTTTCCGGGAGGTCCGGATACGCAGTATTTT
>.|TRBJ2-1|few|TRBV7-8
CASSLARGAYTEHFF
TGTGCCAGTAGTTTAGCGAGAGGTGCCTACACTGAGCATTTCTTC
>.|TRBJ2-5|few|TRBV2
CASSLDQGRRETQYF
TGTGCCAGCAGCTTAGATCAGGGACGGAGAGAGACCCAGTACTTC
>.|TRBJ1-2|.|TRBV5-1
CASSLERNALVYSYTF
TGCGCCAGCAGCTTGGAGAGGAACGCGCTCGTATATAGCTACACCTTT
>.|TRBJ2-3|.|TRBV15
CASSREGDGEDAQYF
TGTGCCAGCAGCAGAGAGGGGGATGGAGAGGACGCGCAGTATTTT
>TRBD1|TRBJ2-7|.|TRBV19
CASSVTGVTYEQYF
TGTGCCAGTAGTGTGACAGGGGTTACCTACGAGCAGTACTTC
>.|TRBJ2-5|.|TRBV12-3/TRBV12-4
CASSPSTSPYNEQLEETQYF
TGTGCCAGCAGTCCCAGCACATCCCCCTACAATGAGCAGTTGGAAGAGACCCAGTACTTC
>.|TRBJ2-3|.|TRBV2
CTSWEGGPDTQYF
TGTACCAGCTGGGAGGGGGGCCCCGATACGCAGTATTTT
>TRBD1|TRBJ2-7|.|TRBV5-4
CASSLRPDGTALSYEQYF
TGTGCCAGCAGCTTGCGCCCAGACGGGACAGCCCTTTCCTACGAGCAGTACTTC
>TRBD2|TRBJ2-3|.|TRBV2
CASIAGEGDTQYF
TGTGCAAGCATAGCGGGAGAGGGGGATACGCAGTATTTT
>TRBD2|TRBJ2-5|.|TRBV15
CSVSRGSGEETQYF
TGCAGCGTCAGCAGAGGCAGCGGGGAAGAGACCCAGTACTTC
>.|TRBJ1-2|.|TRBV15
CATSLGANGDTF
TGTGCCACCAGCTTAGGAGCAAACGGCGACACCTTC
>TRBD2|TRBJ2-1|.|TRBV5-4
CASSSSTSGGSDEQFF
TGTGCCAGCAGCTCCAGCACAAGCGGGGGGAGCGATGAGCAGTTCTTC
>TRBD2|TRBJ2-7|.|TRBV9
CASSPRGVSTEAYF
TGTGCCAGCAGCCCCCGGGGGGTAAGCACTGAAGCTTACTTC
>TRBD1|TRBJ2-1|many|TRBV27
CASSSGTGGYEQFF
TGTGCCAGCAGTTCCGGGACAGGGGGCTATGAGCAGTTCTTC
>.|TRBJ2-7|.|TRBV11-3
CASSLELTSSYEQYF
TGTGCCAGCAGCTTAGAGCTGACGAGCTCCTACGAGCAGTACTTC
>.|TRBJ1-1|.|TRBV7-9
CASSSAITGNTEAFF
TGTGCCAGCAGCTCCGCTATAACAGGGAACACTGAAGCTTTCTTT
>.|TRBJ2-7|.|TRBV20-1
CSASSWGRPRREQYF
TGCAGTGCCAGTAGTTGGGGACGTCCCCGCCGCGAGCAGTACTTC
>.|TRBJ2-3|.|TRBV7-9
CASGDGGGGTQYF
TGTGCCAGCGGGGACGGGGGCGGAGGTACGCAGTATTTC
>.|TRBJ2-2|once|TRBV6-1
CASMTSWTAGGELFF
TGTGCCAGCATGACCTCGTGGACGGCTGGCGGGGAGCTGTTTTTT
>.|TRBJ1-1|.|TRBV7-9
CASSLVGGDGTEAFF
TGTGCCAGCAGCTTGGTGGGGGGGGACGGCACTGAAGCTTTCTTT
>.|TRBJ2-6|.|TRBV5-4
CASSLPSVGGANVLTF
TGTGCCAGCAGCTTGCCTAGCGTCGGGGGGGCCAACGTCCTGACTTTC
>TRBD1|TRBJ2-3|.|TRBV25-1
CASSKGARSTDTQYF
TGTGCCAGCAGTAAGGGGGCGCGGAGCACAGATACGCAGTATTTT
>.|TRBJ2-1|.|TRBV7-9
CASSYLRNGRSFGQFF
TGTGCCAGCAGTTACCTGAGGAATGGGCGGAGCTTCGGGCAGTTCTTC
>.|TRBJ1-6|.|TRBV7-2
CASSLLSSTEQFFLHF
TGTGCCAGCAGCTTACTCTCCTCCACTGAGCAGTTCTTCCTCCACTTT
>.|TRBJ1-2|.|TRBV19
CASSFQGLDGYTF
TGTGCCAGTAGTTTCCAGGGCCTTGATGGCTACACCTTC